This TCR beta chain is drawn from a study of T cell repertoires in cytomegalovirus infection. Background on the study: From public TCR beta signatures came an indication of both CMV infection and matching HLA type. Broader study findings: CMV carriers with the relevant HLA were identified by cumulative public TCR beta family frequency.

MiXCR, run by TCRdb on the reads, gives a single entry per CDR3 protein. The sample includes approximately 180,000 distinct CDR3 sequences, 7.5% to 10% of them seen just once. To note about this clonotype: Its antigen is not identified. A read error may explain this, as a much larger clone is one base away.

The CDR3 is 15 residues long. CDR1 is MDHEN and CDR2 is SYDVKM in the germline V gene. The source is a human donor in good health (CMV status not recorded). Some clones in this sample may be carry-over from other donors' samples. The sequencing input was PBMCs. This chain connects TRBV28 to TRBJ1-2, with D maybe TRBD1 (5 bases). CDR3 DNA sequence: TGTACCAGCAGTTCTGGGGCCCTCAGAGTCTATGGCTACACCTTC. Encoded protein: CTSSSGALRVYGYTF.